The 14 T cell receptor beta chains in this list originate from one sample, sequenced in a study of blood T cell repertoires in COVID-19. Method: immunoSEQ multiplex PCR; TCRdb's copy keeps in-frame clones and lacks some. The table lists 110,000 or so clones, about 85% of them singletons, with 10% to 15% in the top ten. The sample was peripheral blood. These receptors were obtained from a human donor in a cohort sampled during active COVID-19.

The chain links TRBV6-1 to TRBJ1-1; the D gene is possibly TRBD1 (6 bases). This CDR3 region has 13 residues. CDR1 MNHNS and CDR2 SASEGT come from the germline V gene. V lost 2 bases, J lost 4 bases, and 8 bases lay in between. This chain's CDR3 is CASSEQGSTEAFF. For the CDR3, the DNA is TGTGCCAGCAGTGAACAGGGGTCCACTGAAGCTTTCTTT.

V and J are TRBV5-1 and TRBJ1-1; 8 bases match TRBD1. The germline V gene has CDR1 SGHRS and CDR2 YFSETQ. The CDR3 extends over 14 amino acids. Trimming cost V 1 base and J 3 bases; bases outside gene matches: 2. CDR3 protein: CASSLTGGDTEAFF. Written as DNA, the CDR3 is TGCGCCAGCAGCTTGACAGGGGGGGACACTGAAGCTTTCTTT.

The genes are TRBV6-5 and TRBJ1-1; TRBD1 matches 8 bases. Germline CDR1 and CDR2: MNHEY and SVGAGI. With V trimmed by 6 bases and J by 2 bases, 5 bases remained unmatched. The CDR3 spans 14 residues. The CDR3 loop reads CASSLDRGNTEAFF. CDR3 DNA sequence: TGTGCCAGCAGCCTAGACAGGGGAAACACTGAAGCTTTCTTT.

The chain links TRBV12-3 or TRBV12-4 to TRBJ1-3, with D unresolved. Between the trimmed V and J ends, which lost 11 bases and 3 bases, there was a span of 14 bases. This CDR3 is 13 amino acids long. As DNA, the CDR3 is TGTGCCGTGCGAGGGCCCATTGGAAACACCATATATTTT. Residues: CAVRGPIGNTIYF.

This clone was found once. The V call is TRBV19, the J call TRBJ1-6; tentatively, D is TRBD1 (6 bases). The CDR3 runs to 13 residues. Trimming removed 6 bases at V and 8 bases at J, with 11 bases between. Germline CDR1 LNHDA, CDR2 SQIVND (reference sequence). In nucleotides, the CDR3 is TGTGCCAGTAGCGACAGGATAGATTCACCCCTCCACTTT. Translated, it gives CASSDRIDSPLHF.

V is TRBV11-2 and J is TRBJ2-5, with TRBD1 matching 10 bases. The V gene end was trimmed by 5 bases and the J gene end by 5 bases; junction bases not matched to a gene: 5. Germline loops: CDR1 SGHAT, CDR2 FQNNGV. The CDR3 is 14 amino acids. CDR3 sequence: CASSPTGGEETQYF. Written as DNA, the CDR3 is TGTGCCAGCAGCCCGACAGGGGGCGAGGAGACCCAGTACTTC.

This clone was counted a single time. The chain is built from TRBV19 and TRBJ2-2; no firm D call. CDR3 length: 14 amino acids. The germline V gene encodes CDR1 LNHDA and CDR2 SQIVND (reference sequence). Trimming took 4 bases from V and 7 from J, leaving 13 bases between them. CDR3 protein: CASSTTLWSGELFF. The DNA for the CDR3 is TGTGCCAGTAGTACTACTTTGTGGAGCGGGGAGCTGTTTTTT. Full variable domain (rest looked up from reference TRBV19 and TRBJ2-2): DGGITQSPKYLFRKEGQNVTLSCEQNLNHDAMYWYRQDPGQGLRLIYYSQIVNDFQKGDIAEGYSVSREKKESFPLTVTSAQKNPTAFYLCASSTTLWSGELFFGEGSRLTVL.

In its sample, this clone was seen once. The chain is built from TRBV27 and TRBJ2-3, with 7 bases aligning to TRBD2. The CDR3 runs 15 residues. Trimming took 3 bases from V and 0 from J; bases not matched to a gene: 3. Germline assignment: CDR1 MNHEY and CDR2 SMNVEV (reference sequence). CDR3 nucleotides: TGTGCCAGCAGTTTTCGCGGGGGTAGCACAGATACGCAGTATTTT. It is translated as CASSFRGGSTDTQYF.

This clone was observed a handful of times. This sequence joins TRBV27 and TRBJ1-1, with a tentative D call TRBD1 (6 bases). The CDR3 runs to 14 residues. Between the trimmed V and J ends, which lost 9 bases and 0 bases, there was a span of 14 bases. In germline, CDR1 is MNHEY, CDR2 SMNVEV (reference sequence). Written as DNA, the CDR3 is TGTGCCAGTAAACCGGGACAAGTGAACACTGAAGCTTTCTTT. Translation gives CASKPGQVNTEAFF.

J is TRBJ2-1 and V is TRBV6-4; 7 bases match TRBD1. CDR3 length equals 15 residues. V was pared by 2 bases and J by 8 bases, with 9 bases of the junction left unmatched. Germline V gene sequence: CDR1 MRHNA, CDR2 SNTAGT. The CDR3 nucleotides read TGTGCCAGCAGTGACCCAAAGACAGGGCTCGATGAGCAGTTCTTC. Translation gives CASSDPKTGLDEQFF.

The CDR3 protein is CAWRHGGAGEQFF. In nucleotides, the CDR3 is TGTGCCTGGAGGCACGGGGGTGCGGGTGAGCAGTTCTTC. The rearrangement links TRBV30 to TRBJ2-1, with D perhaps TRBD2 (6 bases). The V and J ends lost 3 bases and 9 bases respectively, with 15 bases between them. There are 13 residues in the CDR3. CDR1 is GTSNPN, CDR2 SVGIG, per germline (reference sequence). The whole variable domain, remainder taken from reference TRBV30 and TRBJ2-1, is SQTIHQWPATLVQPVGSPLSLECTVEGTSNPNLYWYRQAAGRGLQLLFYSVGIGQISSEVPQNLSASRPQDRQFILSSKKLLLSDSGFYLCAWRHGGAGEQFFGPGTRLTVL.

V gene TRBV11-2 combines with J gene TRBJ2-3, with TRBD1 identical over 7 bases. This CDR3 contains 17 residues. Germline loops: CDR1 SGHAT, CDR2 FQNNGV. Trimming removed 4 bases from V and 0 bases from J; junction bases left unmatched: 10. This chain's CDR3 is CASSSAGGRFSTDTQYF. The CDR3 DNA is TGTGCCAGCAGCTCGGCAGGGGGTCGGTTTAGCACAGATACGCAGTATTTT. Based on the CDR3 plus reference TRBV11-2 and TRBJ2-3, the full variable domain is EAGVAQSPRYKIIEKRQSVAFWCNPISGHATLYWYQQILGQGPKLLIQFQNNGVVDDSQLPKDRFSAERLKGVDSTLKIQPAKLEDSAVYLCASSSAGGRFSTDTQYFGPGTRLTVL.

Here the CDR3 reads CASRRTGGSGETQYF. Here the CDR3 DNA reads TGTGCCAGCAGAAGGACAGGGGGCTCGGGAGAGACCCAGTACTTC. V and J are TRBV6-5 and TRBJ2-5, with TRBD1 matching 11 bases. V trimming: 6 bases; J trimming: 4 bases; junction bases outside the gene matches: 7. CDR1 is MNHEY, CDR2 SVGAGI, per germline. CDR3 length: 15 amino acids.

The rearrangement links TRBV11-2 to TRBJ2-7; 9 nucleotides align to TRBD1. The CDR3 consists of 14 residues. The germline V gene has CDR1 SGHAT and CDR2 FQNNGV. J gave up 5 bases and V 5 bases, and 7 bases lay outside the gene matches. CDR3 loop: CASSPQGARDEQYF. CDR3 nucleotide sequence: TGTGCCAGCAGCCCACAGGGGGCAAGAGACGAGCAGTACTTC. Using reference TRBV11-2 and TRBJ2-7 for the parts outside the CDR3, the full variable domain is EAGVAQSPRYKIIEKRQSVAFWCNPISGHATLYWYQQILGQGPKLLIQFQNNGVVDDSQLPKDRFSAERLKGVDSTLKIQPAKLEDSAVYLCASSPQGARDEQYFGPGTRLTVT.